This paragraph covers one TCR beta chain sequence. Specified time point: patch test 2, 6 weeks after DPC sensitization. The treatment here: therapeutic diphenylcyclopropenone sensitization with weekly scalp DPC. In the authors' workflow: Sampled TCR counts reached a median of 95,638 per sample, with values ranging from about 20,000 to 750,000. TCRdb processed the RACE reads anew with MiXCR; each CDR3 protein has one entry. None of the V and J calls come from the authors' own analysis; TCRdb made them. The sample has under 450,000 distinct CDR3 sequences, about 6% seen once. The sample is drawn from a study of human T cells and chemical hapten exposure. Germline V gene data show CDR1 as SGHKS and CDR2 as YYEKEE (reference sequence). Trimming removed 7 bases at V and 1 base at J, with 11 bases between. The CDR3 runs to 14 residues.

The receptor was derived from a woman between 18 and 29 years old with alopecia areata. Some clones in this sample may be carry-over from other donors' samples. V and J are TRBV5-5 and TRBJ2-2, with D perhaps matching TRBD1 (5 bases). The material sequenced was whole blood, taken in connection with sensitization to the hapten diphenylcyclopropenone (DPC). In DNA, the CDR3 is TGTGCCAGCGGACAACGGTTGAACACCGGGGAGCTGTTTTTT. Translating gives CASGQRLNTGELFF.